This T cell receptor (beta chain) comes out of a study of blood T cells in healthy people across ages. General observations from the study: Age showed a roughly linear inverse relationship with TCR beta diversity per million T cells.

This clonotype was counted once. Its target is unknown. The germline V gene has CDR1 DFQATT and CDR2 SNEGSKA (reference sequence). The CDR3 has 16 amino acids. Trimming stripped 3 bases from V and 0 bases from J, with 17 bases between. A second PCR of 7 to 11 cycles used a sample-barcoded 5' primer and a J-beta primer mix. TCRdb processed the 5' RACE reads anew with MiXCR; each CDR3 protein has one entry. The data hold around 790,000 distinct CDR3 sequences, with under 55% observed a single time. The V call is TRBV20-1, the J call TRBJ1-1; TRBD1 is a possible D gene (5 bases). What was sequenced was blood. This clonotype originated in a man between 60 and 75 years old in good health. The CDR3 sequence: CSARAQARVMNTEAFF. For the CDR3, the DNA is TGCAGTGCTAGGGCACAGGCGAGGGTGATGAACACTGAAGCTTTCTTT.